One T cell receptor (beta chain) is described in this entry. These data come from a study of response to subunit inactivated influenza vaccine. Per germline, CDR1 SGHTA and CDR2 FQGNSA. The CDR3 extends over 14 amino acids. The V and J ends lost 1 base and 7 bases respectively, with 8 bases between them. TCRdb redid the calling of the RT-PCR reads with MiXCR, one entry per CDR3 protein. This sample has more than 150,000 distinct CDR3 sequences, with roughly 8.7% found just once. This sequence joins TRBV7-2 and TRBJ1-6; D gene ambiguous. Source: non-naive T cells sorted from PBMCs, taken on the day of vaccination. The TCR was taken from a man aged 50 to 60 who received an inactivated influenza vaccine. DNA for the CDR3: TGTGCCAGCAGCTTAGTGGAAAACAATTCACCCCTCCACTTT. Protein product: CASSLVENNSPLHF.